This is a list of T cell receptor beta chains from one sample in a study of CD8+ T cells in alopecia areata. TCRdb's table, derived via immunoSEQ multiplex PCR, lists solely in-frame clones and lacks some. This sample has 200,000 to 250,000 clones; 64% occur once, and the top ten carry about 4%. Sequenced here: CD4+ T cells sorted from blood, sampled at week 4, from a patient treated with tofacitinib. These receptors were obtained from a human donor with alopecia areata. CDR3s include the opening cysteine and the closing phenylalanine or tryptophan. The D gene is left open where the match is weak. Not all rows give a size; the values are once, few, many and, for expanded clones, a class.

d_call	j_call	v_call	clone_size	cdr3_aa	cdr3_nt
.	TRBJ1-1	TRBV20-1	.	CSPHQQEEAFF	TGCAGTCCCCACCAACAGGAAGAAGCTTTCTTT
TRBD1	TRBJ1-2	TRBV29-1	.	CSAGTGANYGYTF	TGCAGCGCCGGGACAGGCGCTAACTATGGCTACACCTTC
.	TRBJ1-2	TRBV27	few	CASSLGPTVNYGYTF	TGTGCCAGCTCCCTAGGGCCTACAGTTAACTATGGCTACACCTTC
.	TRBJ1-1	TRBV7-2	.	CASSLTMTGGAFF	TGTGCCAGCAGCTTGACCATGACAGGAGGAGCTTTCTTT
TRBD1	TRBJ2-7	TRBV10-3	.	CAISQGQLRYEQYF	TGTGCCATCAGTCAGGGACAGCTACGATACGAGCAGTACTTC
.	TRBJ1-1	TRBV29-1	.	CSVDKGLNTEAFF	TGCAGCGTTGATAAGGGGCTGAACACTGAAGCTTTCTTT
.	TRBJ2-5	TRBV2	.	CASKVSPETQYF	TGTGCCAGCAAAGTATCCCCAGAGACCCAGTACTTC
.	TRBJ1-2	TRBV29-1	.	CSVGDSGYTF	TGCAGCGTTGGTGATTCCGGCTACACCTTC
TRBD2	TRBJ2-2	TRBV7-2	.	CASSLAAGANTGELFF	TGTGCCAGCAGCTTAGCCGCGGGGGCGAACACCGGGGAGCTGTTTTTT
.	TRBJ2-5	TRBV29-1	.	CSVHTHLPRGGETQYF	TGCAGCGTGCACACCCATCTACCTAGGGGAGGAGAGACCCAGTACTTC